Here is one T cell receptor (beta chain) with its context. After removal of 7 bases from V and 4 bases from J, the junction contained 4 bases not matched to a gene. CDR1 is MNHEY and CDR2 is SMNVEV in the germline V gene (reference sequence). This CDR3 comprises 14 residues. The data originate from a study of blood T cell repertoires in COVID-19. Study-wide context: Sites in the United States, Italy and Spain provided acute and convalescent COVID-19 samples. T cells, B-cell-depleted T cells, or PBMCs supplied cDNA or gDNA.

Authors' analysis steps: From reference gene primer amplification, estimates of nucleated cell counts were derived. Sequenced by immunoSEQ multiplex PCR; TCRdb stores in-frame clones only, minus some. V, J and clone size were drawn from that table, and D and trimming were deduced from the DNA. Here the sample spans about 100,000 clones, around nine tenths being singletons. This chain joins TRBV27 and TRBJ2-1; 10 bases are a match to TRBD2. Input material: peripheral blood. The clonotype originates from an elderly man with active or convalescent COVID-19. The chain's CDR3 is CASKREGGYNEQFF. The DNA for the CDR3 is TGTGCCAGCAAGCGGGAGGGGGGGTACAATGAGCAGTTCTTC.